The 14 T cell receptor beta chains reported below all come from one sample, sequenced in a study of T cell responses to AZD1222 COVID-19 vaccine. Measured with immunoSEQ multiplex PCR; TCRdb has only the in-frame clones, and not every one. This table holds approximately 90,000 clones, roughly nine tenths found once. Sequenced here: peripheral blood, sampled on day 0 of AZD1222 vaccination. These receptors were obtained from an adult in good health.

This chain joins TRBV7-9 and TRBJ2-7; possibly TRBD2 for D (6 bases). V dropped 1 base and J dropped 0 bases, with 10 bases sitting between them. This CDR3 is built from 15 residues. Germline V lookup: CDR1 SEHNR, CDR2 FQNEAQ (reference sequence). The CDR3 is CASSLGPGDSYEQYF. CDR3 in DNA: TGTGCCAGCAGCTTAGGTCCGGGGGACTCCTACGAGCAGTACTTC. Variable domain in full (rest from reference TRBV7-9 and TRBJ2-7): DTGVSQNPRHKITKRGQNVTFRCDPISEHNRLYWYRQTLGQGPEFLTYFQNEAQLEKSRLLSDRFSAERPKGSFSTLEIQRTEQGDSAMYLCASSLGPGDSYEQYFGPGTRLTVT.

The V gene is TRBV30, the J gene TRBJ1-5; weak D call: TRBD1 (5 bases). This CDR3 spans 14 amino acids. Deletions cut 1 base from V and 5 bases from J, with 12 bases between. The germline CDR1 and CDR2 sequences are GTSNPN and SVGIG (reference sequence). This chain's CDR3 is CAWSGQGQDQPQHF. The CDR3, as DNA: TGTGCCTGGAGTGGGCAGGGCCAAGATCAGCCCCAGCATTTT. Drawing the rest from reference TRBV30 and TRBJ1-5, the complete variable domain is SQTIHQWPATLVQPVGSPLSLECTVEGTSNPNLYWYRQAAGRGLQLLFYSVGIGQISSEVPQNLSASRPQDRQFILSSKKLLLSDSGFYLCAWSGQGQDQPQHFGDGTRLSIL.

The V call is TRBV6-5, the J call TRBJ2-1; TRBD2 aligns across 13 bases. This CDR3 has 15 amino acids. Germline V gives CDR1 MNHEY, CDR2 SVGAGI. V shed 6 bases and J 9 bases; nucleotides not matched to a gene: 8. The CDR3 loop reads CASSPTSGGAFEQFF. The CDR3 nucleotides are TGTGCCAGCAGCCCAACTAGCGGGGGGGCCTTTGAGCAGTTCTTC.

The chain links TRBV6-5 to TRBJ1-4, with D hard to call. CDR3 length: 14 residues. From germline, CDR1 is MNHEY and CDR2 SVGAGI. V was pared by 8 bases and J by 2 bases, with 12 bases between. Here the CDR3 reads CASRTGLTNEKLFF. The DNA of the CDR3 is TGTGCCAGCCGTACGGGGTTGACTAATGAAAAACTGTTTTTT.

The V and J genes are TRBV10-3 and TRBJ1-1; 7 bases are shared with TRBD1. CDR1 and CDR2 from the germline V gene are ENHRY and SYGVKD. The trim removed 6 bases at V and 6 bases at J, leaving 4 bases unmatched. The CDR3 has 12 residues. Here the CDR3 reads CAISLDRAEAFF. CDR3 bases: TGTGCCATCAGCCTCGACAGGGCTGAAGCTTTCTTT.

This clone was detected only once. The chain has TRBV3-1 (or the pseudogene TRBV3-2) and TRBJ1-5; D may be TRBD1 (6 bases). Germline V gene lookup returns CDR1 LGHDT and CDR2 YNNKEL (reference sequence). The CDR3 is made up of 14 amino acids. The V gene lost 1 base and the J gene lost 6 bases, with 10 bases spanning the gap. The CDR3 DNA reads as TGTGCCAGCAGCCAAGCGGGGGGCAGTCAGCCCCAGCATTTT. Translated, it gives CASSQAGGSQPQHF.

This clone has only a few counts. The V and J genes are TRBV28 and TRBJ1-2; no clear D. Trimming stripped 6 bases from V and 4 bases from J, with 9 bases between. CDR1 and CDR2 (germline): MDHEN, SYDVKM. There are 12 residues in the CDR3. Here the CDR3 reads CASRQKGYGYTF. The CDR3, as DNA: TGTGCCAGCAGGCAGAAGGGCTATGGCTACACCTTC.

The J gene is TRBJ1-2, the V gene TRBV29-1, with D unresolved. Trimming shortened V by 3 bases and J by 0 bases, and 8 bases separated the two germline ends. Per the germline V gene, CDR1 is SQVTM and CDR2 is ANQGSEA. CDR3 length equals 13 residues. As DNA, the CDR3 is TGCAGCGTTGAGAGACCTCCTAACTATGGCTACACCTTC. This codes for CSVERPPNYGYTF.

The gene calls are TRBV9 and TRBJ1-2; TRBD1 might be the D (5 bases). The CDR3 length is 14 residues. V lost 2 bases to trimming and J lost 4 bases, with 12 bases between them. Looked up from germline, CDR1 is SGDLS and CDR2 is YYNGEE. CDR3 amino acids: CASSVDSSSYGYTF. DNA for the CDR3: TGTGCCAGCAGCGTCGACAGCTCAAGCTATGGCTACACCTTC.

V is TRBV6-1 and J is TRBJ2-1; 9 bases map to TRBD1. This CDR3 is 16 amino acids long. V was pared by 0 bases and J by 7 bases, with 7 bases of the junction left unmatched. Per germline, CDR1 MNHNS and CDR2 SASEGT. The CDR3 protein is CASSEARQGVYNEQFF. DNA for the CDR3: TGTGCCAGCAGTGAAGCCCGACAGGGGGTTTATAATGAGCAGTTCTTC.

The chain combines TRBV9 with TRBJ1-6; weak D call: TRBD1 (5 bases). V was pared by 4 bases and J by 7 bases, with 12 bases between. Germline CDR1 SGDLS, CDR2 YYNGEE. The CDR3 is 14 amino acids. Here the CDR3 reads CASSRGVDNSPLHF. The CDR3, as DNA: TGTGCCAGCAGCCGAGGGGTCGACAATTCACCCCTCCACTTT.

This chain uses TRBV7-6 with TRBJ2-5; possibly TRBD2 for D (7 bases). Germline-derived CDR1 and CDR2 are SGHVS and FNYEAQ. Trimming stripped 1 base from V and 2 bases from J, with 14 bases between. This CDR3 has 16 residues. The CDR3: CASSLVLGGGQETQYF. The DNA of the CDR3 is TGTGCCAGCAGCTTAGTGTTGGGAGGGGGACAAGAGACCCAGTACTTC. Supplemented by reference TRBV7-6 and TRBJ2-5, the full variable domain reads GAGVSQSPRYKVTKRGQDVALRCDPISGHVSLYWYRQALGQGPEFLTYFNYEAQQDKSGLPNDRFSAERPEGSISTLTIQRTEQRDSAMYRCASSLVLGGGQETQYFGPGTRLLVL.

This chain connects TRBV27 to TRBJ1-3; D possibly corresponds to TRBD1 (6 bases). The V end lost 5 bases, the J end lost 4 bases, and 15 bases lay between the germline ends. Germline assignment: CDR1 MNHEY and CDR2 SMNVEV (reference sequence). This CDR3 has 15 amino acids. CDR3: CASSPYTGIGNTIYF. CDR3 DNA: TGTGCCAGCAGTCCTTATACAGGGATAGGAAACACCATATATTTT.

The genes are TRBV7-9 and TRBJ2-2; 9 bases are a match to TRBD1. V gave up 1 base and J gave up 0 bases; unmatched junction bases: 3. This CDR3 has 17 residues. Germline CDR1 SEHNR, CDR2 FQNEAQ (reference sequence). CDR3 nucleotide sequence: TGTGCCAGCAGCTTAGTGGGACAGGGACCGAACACCGGGGAGCTGTTTTTT. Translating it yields CASSLVGQGPNTGELFF.